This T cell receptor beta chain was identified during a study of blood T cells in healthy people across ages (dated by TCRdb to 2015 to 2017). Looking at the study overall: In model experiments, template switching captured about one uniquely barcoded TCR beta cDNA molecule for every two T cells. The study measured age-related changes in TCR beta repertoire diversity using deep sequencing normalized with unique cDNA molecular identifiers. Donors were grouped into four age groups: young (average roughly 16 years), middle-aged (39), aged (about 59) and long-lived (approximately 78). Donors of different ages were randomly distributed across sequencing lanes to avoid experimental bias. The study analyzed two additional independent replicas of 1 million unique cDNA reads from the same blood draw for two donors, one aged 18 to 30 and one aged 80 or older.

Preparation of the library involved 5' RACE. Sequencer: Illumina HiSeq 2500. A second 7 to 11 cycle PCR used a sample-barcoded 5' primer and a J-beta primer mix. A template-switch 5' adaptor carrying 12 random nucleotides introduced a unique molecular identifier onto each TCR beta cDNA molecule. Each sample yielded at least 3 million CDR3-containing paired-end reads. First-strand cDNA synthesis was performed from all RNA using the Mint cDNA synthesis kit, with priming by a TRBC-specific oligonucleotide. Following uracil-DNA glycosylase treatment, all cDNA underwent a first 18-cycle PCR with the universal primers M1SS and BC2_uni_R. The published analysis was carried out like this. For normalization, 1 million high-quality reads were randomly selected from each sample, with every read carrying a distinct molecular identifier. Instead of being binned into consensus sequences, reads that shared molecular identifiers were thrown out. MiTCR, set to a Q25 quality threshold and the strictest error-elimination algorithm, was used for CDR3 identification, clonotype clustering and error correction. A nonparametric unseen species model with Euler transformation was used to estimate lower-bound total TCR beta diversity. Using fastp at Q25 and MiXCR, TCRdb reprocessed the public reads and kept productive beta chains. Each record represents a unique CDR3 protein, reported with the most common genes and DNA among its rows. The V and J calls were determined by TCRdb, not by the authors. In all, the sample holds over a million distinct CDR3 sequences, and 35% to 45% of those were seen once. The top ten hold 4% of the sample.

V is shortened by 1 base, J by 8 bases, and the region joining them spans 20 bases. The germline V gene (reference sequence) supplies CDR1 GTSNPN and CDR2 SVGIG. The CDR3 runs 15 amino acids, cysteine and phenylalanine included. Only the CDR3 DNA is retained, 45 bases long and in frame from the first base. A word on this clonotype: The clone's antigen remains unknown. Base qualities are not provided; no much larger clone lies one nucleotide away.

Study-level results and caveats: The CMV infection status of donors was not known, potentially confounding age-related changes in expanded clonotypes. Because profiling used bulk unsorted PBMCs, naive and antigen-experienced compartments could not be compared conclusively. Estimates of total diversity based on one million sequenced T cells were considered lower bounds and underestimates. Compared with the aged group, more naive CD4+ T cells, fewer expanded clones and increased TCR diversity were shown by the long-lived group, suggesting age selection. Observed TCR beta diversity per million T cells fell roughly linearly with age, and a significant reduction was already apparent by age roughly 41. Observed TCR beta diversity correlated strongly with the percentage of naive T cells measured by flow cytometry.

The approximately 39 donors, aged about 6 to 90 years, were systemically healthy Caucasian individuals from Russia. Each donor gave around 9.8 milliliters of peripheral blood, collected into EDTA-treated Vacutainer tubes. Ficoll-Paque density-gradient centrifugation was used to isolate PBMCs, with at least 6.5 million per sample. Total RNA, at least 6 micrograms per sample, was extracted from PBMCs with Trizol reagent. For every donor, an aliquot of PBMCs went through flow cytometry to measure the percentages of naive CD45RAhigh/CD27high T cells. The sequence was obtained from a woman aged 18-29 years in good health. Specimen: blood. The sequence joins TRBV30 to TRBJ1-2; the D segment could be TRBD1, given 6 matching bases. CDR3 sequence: CAWSAQQGSVGGYTF. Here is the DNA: TGTGCCTGGAGTGCCCAACAGGGATCAGTGGGAGGCTACACCTTC.